What follows describes a single T cell receptor beta chain. The sample belongs to a study of blood T cell repertoires in COVID-19. CDR1 is LNHNV, CDR2 YYDKDF, per germline (reference sequence). Between the trimmed V and J ends, which lost 1 base and 3 bases, there was a span of 19 bases. The CDR3 is 18 residues long. In the authors' workflow: It was from reference gene primer amplification that nucleated cell counts were estimated. Profiling relied on immunoSEQ multiplex PCR, and the TCRdb table lists in-frame clones only, not all of them. V and J calls and clone size follow that table, whereas D and trimming were derived from the DNA. The data show 150,000 to 200,000 clones, with 75% to 85% seen just once and nearly 6% held by the top ten.

Sequencing used peripheral blood. This TCR was sampled from a woman in her thirties or forties with COVID-19, enrolled during active disease. This chain links TRBV15 with TRBJ1-5; D not resolved. CDR3 coding DNA: TGTGCCACCAGCAGAGTGGGCATCCCCGGGCGGGTCAATCAGCCCCAGCATTTT. Its translation: CATSRVGIPGRVNQPQHF.